This T cell receptor (beta chain) is from a study of T cell repertoires in cytomegalovirus infection (dated by TCRdb to the late 2010s). Describing the broader study: Alongside well-studied HLA-B-restricted epitopes, the peptide stimulations were aimed at recently identified HLA-C-restricted CMV epitopes, whose presentation resists viral immunomodulation. Because public TCR beta signatures pointed to carriage of CMV infection together with the matching HLA type, the HLA type of each donor mattered for the analysis.

In the paper's terms, the treatment or condition label means: in vitro stimulation with specific CMV peptide epitopes to enrich CMV-specific T cells. The data were produced on an Illumina HiSeq 1500. TCRdb reprocessing: public reads trimmed at Q25 with fastp, clones called with MiXCR, in-frame beta chains kept. Under each unique CDR3 protein, matching rows form one entry showing the most common genes and DNA. Counted in this sample were hundreds of thousands of distinct CDR3 sequences; around 30% of them appeared once. Jointly, the top ten make up about 20% of the sample. Results and caveats for the whole study, not just this receptor: In the ex vivo response, HLA-C-restricted CMV-specific TCR beta clonotypes were dominant, and in two of eight donors the single most frequent clonotype came from this HLA-C-restricted group. Cumulative frequency of public TCR beta family members discriminated carriers of CMV infection plus the relevant HLA type in this cohort and an independent roughly 330-donor cohort.

This clonotype was recorded a few times. The antigen this receptor binds is unknown. No base quality information exists; no much larger clone differs at one position. The sample was cultured PBMCs, taken from culture after CMV antigen stimulation. This TCR derives from a human donor in good health (CMV status not recorded). Some clones in this sample may be carry-over from other donors' samples.

The DNA sequence is TGTGCCAGCAGCTTAACATTAGGGCCGGGGGAGCGGTCAGGTGGCTACACCTTC. It translates as CASSLTLGPGERSGGYTF. This receptor chain uses TRBV11-2 and TRBJ1-2, with TRBD1 as a weak D call on 5 bases. The germline V gene sets CDR1 to SGHAT and CDR2 to FQNNGV. From cysteine to phenylalanine, the CDR3 is 18 amino acids long. The DNA shown is the 54-base CDR3, in frame from base 1. The V and J ends are trimmed by 2 bases and 7 bases, leaving 26 bases between them. Beyond the CDR3, the reference TRBV11-2 and TRBJ1-2 genes provide the residues; the full variable domain reads: EAGVAQSPRYKIIEKRQSVAFWCNPISGHATLYWYQQILGQGPKLLIQFQNNGVVDDSQLPKDRFSAERLKGVDSTLKIQPAKLEDSAVYLCASSLTLGPGERSGGYTFGSGTRLTVV.